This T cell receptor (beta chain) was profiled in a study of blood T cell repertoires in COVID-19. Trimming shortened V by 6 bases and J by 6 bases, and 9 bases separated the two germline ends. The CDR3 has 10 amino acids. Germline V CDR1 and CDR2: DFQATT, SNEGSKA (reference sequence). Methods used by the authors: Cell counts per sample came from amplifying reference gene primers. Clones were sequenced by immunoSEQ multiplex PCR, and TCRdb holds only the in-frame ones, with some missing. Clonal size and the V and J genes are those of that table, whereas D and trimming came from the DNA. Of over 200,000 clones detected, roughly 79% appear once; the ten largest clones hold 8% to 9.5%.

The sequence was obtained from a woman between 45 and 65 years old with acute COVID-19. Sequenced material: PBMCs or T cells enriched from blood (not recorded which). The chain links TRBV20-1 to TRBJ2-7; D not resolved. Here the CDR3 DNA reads TGCAGTGCCGGTTTGGTCGAGCAGTACTTC. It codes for CSAGLVEQYF.